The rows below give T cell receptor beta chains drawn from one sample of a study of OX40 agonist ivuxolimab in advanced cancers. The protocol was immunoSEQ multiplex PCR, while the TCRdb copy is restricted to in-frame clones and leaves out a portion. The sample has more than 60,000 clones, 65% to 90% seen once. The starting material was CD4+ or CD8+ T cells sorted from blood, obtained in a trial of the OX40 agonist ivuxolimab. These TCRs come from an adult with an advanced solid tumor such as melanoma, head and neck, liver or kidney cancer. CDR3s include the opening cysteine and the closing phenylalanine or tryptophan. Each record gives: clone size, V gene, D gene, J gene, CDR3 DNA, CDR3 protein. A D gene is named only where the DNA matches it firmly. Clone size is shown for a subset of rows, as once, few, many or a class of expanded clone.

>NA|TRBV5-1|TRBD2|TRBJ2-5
TGCGCCAGCAGCCCGACTAGCGGGGGGAACCAAGAGACCCAGTACTTC
CASSPTSGGNQETQYF
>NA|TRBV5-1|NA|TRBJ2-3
TGCGCCAGCAGCTTGATGGGCACAGATACGCAGTATTTT
CASSLMGTDTQYF
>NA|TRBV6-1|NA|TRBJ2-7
TGTGCCAGCAGACCGACGGTTACCTACGAGCAGTACTTC
CASRPTVTYEQYF
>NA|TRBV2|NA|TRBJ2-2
TGTGCCAGCAGGCCGGGACTGCTGAACACCGGGGAGCTGTTTTTT
CASRPGLLNTGELFF
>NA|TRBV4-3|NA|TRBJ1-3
TGCGCCAGCAGCCAAGATTTCGGACTCTCTGGAAACACCATATATTTT
CASSQDFGLSGNTIYF
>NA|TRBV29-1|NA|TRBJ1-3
TGCAGCGTTAAGGGTGGTTCTGGAAACACCATATATTTT
CSVKGGSGNTIYF
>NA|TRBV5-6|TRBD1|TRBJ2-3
TGTGCCAGCAGCTTGGTCTCGGCAGGGGGCAGAACAGATACGCAGTATTTT
CASSLVSAGGRTDTQYF
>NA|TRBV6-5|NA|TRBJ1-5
TGTGCCAGCAGTTCCGGGGGGAGTGGGCAGCCCCAGCATTTT
CASSSGGSGQPQHF
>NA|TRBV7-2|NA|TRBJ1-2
TGTGCCAGCAGCTTAGCGGGGGGAAGTGGCTACACCTTC
CASSLAGGSGYTF
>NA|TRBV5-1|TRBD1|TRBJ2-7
TGCGCCAGCAGCTTGGGACAGGGAGACTACGAGCAGTACTTC
CASSLGQGDYEQYF
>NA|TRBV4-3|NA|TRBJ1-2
TGCGCCAGCAGCCAAGGCGGGGGCCGCAACTATGGCTACACCTTC
CASSQGGGRNYGYTF
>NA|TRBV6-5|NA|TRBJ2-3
TGTGCCAGCTACCGGCAGGGGAGGGATACGCAGTATTTT
CASYRQGRDTQYF
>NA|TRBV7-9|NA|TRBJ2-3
TGTGCCAGCAGCATTACAGGGATCCGAGATACGCAGTATTTT
CASSITGIRDTQYF
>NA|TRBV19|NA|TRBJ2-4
TGTGCCAGTAGTACCACAGGGCCCGCCAAAAACATTCAGTACTTC
CASSTTGPAKNIQYF
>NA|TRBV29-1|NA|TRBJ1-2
TGCAGCGTTGATAGGGCCCGGGACGGGGGACATGGCTACACCTTC
CSVDRARDGGHGYTF
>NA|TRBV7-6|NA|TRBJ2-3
TGTGCCAGCAGCGCGAGGGGGGCAGATACGCAGTATTTT
CASSARGADTQYF
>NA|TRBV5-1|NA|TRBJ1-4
TGCGCCAGCTCTGGCGGCCAGGTAGATGAAAAACTGTTTTTT
CASSGGQVDEKLFF
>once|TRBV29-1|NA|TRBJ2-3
TGCAGTGTTAGTCTTAGAACAGGGCCAGATACGCAGTATTTT
CSVSLRTGPDTQYF
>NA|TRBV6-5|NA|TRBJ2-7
TGTGCCAGCGGGAGGTACGAGCAGTACTTC
CASGRYEQYF
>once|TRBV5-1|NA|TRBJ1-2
TGCGCCAGCAGCTTAACAGGGACCCCACTGGGTGGCTACACCTTC
CASSLTGTPLGGYTF
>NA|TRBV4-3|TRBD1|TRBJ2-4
TGCGCCAGCAGCCACCGGGACAGGGATTTTCAGTACTTC
CASSHRDRDFQYF
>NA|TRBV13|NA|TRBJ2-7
TGTGCCAGCAGCTGGGGTGGGGACGAGCAGTACTTC
CASSWGGDEQYF
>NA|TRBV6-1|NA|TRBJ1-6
TGTGCCAGCGGGTTCTCCCCTTATAATTCACCCCTCCACTTT
CASGFSPYNSPLHF
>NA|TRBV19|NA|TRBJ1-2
TGTGCCAGTAGTAGAAGGGGAACCTATGGCTACACCTTC
CASSRRGTYGYTF
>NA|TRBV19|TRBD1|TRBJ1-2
TGTGCCAGTAGTATTCTCCCCCGGACAGGGGGCGTTGGCTACACCTTC
CASSILPRTGGVGYTF
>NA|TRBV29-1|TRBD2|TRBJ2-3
TGCAGCGCCAGCTCAGCGGGGGGCACAGATACGCAGTATTTT
CSASSAGGTDTQYF
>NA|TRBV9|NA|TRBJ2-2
TGTGCCAGCAGCGTAGAACTCTATAACACCGGGGAGCTGTTTTTT
CASSVELYNTGELFF
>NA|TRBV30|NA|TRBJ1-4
TGTGCCTGGAGACCACCGCGGGAAAAACTGTTTTTT
CAWRPPREKLFF
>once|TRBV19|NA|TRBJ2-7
TGTGCCAGTAGTATAGTGGAGAGCGAGCAGTACTTC
CASSIVESEQYF
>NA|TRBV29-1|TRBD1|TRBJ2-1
TGCAGCGACACAGGGGGCGCCTACAATGAGCAGTTCTTC
CSDTGGAYNEQFF
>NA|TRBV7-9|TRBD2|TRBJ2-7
TGTGCCAGCAGCTTAGGTGGAGGGCAGCGGGGGGGCTATCCCGAGCAGTACTTC
CASSLGGGQRGGYPEQYF
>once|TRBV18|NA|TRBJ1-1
TGTGCCAGCTCACGTGAGGGTATTCAAACTGAAGCTTTCTTT
CASSREGIQTEAFF
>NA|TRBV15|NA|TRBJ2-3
TGTGCCACCAGCAGCCGACTCAACCCTGCAACAGATACGCAGTGTTTT
CATSSRLNPATDTQCF
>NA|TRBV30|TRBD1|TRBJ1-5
TGTGCCTGGAGTTACGGACAGGGGGTCGGCAATCAGCCCCAGCATTTT
CAWSYGQGVGNQPQHF
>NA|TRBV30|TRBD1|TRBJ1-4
TGTGCCTGGAGTAGCGGACAGGGGAGTAATCTGTTTTTT
CAWSSGQGSNLFF
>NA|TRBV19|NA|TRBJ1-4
TGTGCCAGTAGCCCCAGAGTGGGGACGGATGAAAAACTGTTTTTT
CASSPRVGTDEKLFF
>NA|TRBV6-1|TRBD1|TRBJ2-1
TGTGCCAGCAGTGGACAGGGAAAGGGGTACAATGAGCAGTTCTTC
CASSGQGKGYNEQFF
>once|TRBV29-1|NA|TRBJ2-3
TGCAGCGTTGATAGCGGAAACACAGATACGCAGTATTTT
CSVDSGNTDTQYF
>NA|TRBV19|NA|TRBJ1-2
TGTGCCAGTAGTATCCCCCCGGCCGGTTATCGCGGCTACACCTTC
CASSIPPAGYRGYTF
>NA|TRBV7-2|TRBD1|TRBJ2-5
TGTGCCAGCAGCCGCGTCCCCAGGGGGCCCCAAGAGACCCAGTACTTC
CASSRVPRGPQETQYF
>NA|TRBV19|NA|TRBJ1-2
TGTGCCAGTAGTATTAACTATGGCTACACCTTC
CASSINYGYTF
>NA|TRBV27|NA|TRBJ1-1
TGTGCCAGCAGTCCCCCGGGGGACCCCAGGGGCACTGAAGCTTTCTTT
CASSPPGDPRGTEAFF
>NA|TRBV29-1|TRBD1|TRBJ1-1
TGCAGCGTTGGGCCGGGACAGGGGATTCGTGAAGCTTTCTTT
CSVGPGQGIREAFF
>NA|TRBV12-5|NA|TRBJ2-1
TGTGCTAGTGGTTTGGTAGATCGGGGGGAGCAGTTCTTC
CASGLVDRGEQFF
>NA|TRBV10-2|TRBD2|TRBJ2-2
TGCGCCAGCACCCCACGCGGGGGGGCCGAAATCGGGGAGCTGTTTTTT
CASTPRGGAEIGELFF
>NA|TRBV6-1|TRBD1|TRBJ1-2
TGTGCCAGCAGTGAGGAGATGGACAGGGGGCGAACCTTC
CASSEEMDRGRTF
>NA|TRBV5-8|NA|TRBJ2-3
TGTGCCAGCACTCGAGGGACTGTAGCCACAGATACGCAGTATTTT
CASTRGTVATDTQYF
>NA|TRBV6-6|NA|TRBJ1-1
TGTGCCAGCAGTTACAAGGGTTGGAACACTGAAGCTTTCTTT
CASSYKGWNTEAFF
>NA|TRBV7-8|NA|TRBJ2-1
TGTGCCAGCAGGCCGATTCGGGGGAATGAGCAGTTCTTC
CASRPIRGNEQFF
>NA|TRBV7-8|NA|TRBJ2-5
TGTGCCAGCAGCTACCCCAGAGGGGCAGGGGAGACCCAGTACTTC
CASSYPRGAGETQYF
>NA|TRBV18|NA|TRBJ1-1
TGTGCCAGCTCACCCCCGTCAGGAATAGTGAACACTGAAGCTTTCTTT
CASSPPSGIVNTEAFF
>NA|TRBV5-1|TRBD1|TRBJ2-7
TGCGCCAGCAGCCCCAGACAGGGGTCTTCCTACGAGCAGTACTTC
CASSPRQGSSYEQYF
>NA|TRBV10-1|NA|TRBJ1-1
TGCGCCCTCCCTAAAGACAGTGGACGCCTCTGTAGTCTCCTGAACACTGAAGCTTTCTTT
CALPKDSGRLCSLLNTEAFF
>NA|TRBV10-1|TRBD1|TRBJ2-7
TGCGCCTGGCCCCTAGTGGAACGGGACAGCTACGAGCAGTACTTC
CAWPLVERDSYEQYF
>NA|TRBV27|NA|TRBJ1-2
TGTGCCAGCAGTTTAAAGGGAGGGAACTATGGCTACACCTTC
CASSLKGGNYGYTF
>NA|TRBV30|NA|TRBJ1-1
TGTGCCTGGAGTGAGAGGAGGAACACTGAAGCTTTCTTT
CAWSERRNTEAFF
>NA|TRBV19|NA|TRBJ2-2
TGTGCCAGTAGTATAGGAGTGATAAACACCGGGGAGCTGTTTTTT
CASSIGVINTGELFF
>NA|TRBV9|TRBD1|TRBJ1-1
TGTGCCAGCAGCAGCCAGGACAGGGGAGGCACTGAAGCTTTCTTT
CASSSQDRGGTEAFF
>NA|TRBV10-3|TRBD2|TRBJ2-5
TGTGCCATCAGCTGGACTAGTCGGGAGACCCAGTACTTC
CAISWTSRETQYF